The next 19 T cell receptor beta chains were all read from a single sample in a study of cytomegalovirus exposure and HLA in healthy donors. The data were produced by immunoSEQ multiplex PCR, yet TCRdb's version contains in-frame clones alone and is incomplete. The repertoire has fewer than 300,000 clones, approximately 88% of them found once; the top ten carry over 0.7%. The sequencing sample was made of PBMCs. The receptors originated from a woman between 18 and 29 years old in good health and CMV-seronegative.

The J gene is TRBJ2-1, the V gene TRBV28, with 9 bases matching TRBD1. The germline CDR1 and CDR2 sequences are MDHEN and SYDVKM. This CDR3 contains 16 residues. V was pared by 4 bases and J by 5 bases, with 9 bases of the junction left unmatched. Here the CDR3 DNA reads TGTGCCAGCAGTTCCCTAAACAGGGGGCGGGACAATGAGCAGTTCTTC. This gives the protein CASSSLNRGRDNEQFF.

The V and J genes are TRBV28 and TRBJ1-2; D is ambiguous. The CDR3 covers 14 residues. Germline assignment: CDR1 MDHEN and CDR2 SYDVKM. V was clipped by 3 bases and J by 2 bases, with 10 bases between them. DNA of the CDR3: TGTGCCAGCAGTTTTGGGCAGGCAAACTATGGCTACACCTTC. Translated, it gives CASSFGQANYGYTF.

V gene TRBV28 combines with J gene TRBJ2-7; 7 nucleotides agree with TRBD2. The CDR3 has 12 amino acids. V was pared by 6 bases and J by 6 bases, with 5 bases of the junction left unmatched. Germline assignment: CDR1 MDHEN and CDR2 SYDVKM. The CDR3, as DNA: TGTGCCAGCAGACGGACTAGAACCGAGCAGTACTTC. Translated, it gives CASRRTRTEQYF.

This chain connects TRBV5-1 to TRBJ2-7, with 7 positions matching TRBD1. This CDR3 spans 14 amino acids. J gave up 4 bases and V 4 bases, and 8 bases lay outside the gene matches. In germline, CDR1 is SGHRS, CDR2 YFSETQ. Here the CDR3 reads CASSQQGSRYEQYF. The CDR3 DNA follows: TGCGCCAGCAGCCAACAGGGGTCCCGATACGAGCAGTACTTC.

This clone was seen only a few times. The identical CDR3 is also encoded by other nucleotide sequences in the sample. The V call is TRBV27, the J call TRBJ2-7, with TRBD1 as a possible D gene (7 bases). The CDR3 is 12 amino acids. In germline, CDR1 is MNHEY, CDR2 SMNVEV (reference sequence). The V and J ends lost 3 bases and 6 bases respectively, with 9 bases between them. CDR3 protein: CASSLQGGEQYF. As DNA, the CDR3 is TGTGCCAGCAGTTTGCAGGGGGGCGAGCAGTACTTC.

As DNA, the CDR3 is TGTGCCAGCAGTTTATATAACACTAACTATGGCTACACCTTC. This gives the protein CASSLYNTNYGYTF. The rearrangement uses TRBV28 and TRBJ1-2; D gene unclear. This CDR3 contains 14 residues. V dropped 1 base and J dropped 0 bases, with 6 bases sitting between them. Germline-derived CDR1 and CDR2 are MDHEN and SYDVKM.

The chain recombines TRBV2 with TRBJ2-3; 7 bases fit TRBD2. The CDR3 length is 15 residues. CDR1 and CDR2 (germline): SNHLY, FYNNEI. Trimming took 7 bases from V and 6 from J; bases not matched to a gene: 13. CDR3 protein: CASKPGLGGSDTQYF. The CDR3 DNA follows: TGTGCCAGCAAGCCAGGACTAGGAGGGTCGGATACGCAGTATTTT.

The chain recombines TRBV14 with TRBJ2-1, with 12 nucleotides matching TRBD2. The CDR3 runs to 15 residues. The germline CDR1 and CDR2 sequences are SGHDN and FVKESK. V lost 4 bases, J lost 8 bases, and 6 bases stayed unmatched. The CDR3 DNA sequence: TGTGCCAGCAGCCCGACTAGCGGGAGACGGGATGAGCAGTTCTTC. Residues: CASSPTSGRRDEQFF.

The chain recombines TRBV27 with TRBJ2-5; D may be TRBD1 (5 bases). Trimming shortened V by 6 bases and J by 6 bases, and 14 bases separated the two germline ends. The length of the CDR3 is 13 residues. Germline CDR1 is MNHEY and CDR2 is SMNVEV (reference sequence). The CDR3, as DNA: TGTGCCAGCAGGACCGGTAGGGGAAAGACCCAGTACTTC. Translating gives CASRTGRGKTQYF.

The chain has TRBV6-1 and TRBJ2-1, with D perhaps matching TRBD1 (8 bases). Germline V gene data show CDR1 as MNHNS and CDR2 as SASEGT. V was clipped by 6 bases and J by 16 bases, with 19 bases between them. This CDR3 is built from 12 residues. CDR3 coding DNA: TGTGCCAGCAGGGAAAGGGGGGGACAGGTTTTCTTC. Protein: CASRERGGQVFF.

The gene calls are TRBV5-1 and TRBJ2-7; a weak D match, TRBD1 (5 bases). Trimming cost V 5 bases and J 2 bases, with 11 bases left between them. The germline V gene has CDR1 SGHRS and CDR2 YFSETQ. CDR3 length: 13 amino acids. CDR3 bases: TGCGCCAGCAGGAGAGACAGCACCTACGAGCAGTACTTC. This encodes CASRRDSTYEQYF.

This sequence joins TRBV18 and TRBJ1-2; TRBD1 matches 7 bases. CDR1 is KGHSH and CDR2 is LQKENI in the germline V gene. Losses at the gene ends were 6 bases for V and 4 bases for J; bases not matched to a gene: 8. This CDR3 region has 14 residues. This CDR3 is CASSGGQNFYGYTF. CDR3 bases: TGTGCCAGCTCCGGGGGACAGAACTTCTATGGCTACACCTTC.

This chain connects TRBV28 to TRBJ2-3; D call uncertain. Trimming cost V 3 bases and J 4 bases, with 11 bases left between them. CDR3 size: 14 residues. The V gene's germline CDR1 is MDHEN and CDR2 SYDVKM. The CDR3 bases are TGTGCCAGCAGTTTTACGGGTTTCCCAGATACGCAGTATTTT. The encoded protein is CASSFTGFPDTQYF.

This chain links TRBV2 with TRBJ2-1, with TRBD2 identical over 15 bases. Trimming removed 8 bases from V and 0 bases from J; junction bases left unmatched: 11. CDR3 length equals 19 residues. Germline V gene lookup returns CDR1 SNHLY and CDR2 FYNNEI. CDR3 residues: CASVKPGTSGRSSYNEQFF. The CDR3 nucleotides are TGTGCCAGCGTCAAGCCCGGGACTAGCGGGAGGAGCTCCTACAATGAGCAGTTCTTC.

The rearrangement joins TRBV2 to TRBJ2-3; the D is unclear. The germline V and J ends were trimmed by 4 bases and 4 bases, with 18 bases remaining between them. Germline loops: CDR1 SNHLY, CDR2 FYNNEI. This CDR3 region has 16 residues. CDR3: CASSGSTTSMSDTQYF. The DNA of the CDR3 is TGTGCCAGCAGTGGGAGTACGACGTCTATGTCAGATACGCAGTATTTT.

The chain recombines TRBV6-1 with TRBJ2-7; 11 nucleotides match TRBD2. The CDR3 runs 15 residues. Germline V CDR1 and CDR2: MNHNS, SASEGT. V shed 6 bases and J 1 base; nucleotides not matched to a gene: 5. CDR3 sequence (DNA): TGTGCCAGCAGCAAACTAGCGGGAGAGTCCTACGAGCAGTACTTC. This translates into CASSKLAGESYEQYF.

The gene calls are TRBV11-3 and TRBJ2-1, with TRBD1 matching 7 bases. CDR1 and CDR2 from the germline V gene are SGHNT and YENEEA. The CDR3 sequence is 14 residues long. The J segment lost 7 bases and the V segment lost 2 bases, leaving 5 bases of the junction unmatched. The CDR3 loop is CASSLRGRGNEQFF. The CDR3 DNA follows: TGTGCCAGCAGCTTAAGGGGGCGCGGGAATGAGCAGTTCTTC.

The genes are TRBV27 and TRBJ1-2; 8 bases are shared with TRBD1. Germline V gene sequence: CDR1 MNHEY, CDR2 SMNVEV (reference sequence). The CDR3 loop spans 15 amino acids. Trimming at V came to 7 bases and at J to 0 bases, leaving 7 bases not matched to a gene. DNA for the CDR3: TGTGCCAGCACCTTAGTGACAGGGGCTAACTATGGCTACACCTTC. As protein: CASTLVTGANYGYTF.

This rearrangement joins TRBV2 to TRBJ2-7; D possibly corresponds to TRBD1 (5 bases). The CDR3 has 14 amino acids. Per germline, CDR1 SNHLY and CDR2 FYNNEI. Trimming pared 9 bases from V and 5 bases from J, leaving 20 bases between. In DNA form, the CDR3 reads TGTGCCAGTCACAGGTTCTTCACTCTAGACGAGCAGTACTTC. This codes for CASHRFFTLDEQYF.